Given below is one TCR beta chain in context. TCRdb re-analysed the 5' RACE reads in MiXCR, keeping a single row per CDR3 protein. The sample gives hundreds of thousands of distinct CDR3 sequences, around a sixth of which show up once; around 12% is in the top ten. J was trimmed by 3 bases and V by 4 bases; bases with no gene match: 6. Germline lookup yields CDR1 LGHDT and CDR2 YNNKEL (reference sequence). The CDR3 length is 15 residues. The record originates from a study of T-cell memory formation after mild COVID-19. Sequenced sample: PBMCs or a T cell subset sorted from them (not recorded which). The chain joins TRBV3-1 to TRBJ1-2, with TRBD1 matching over 9 bases. This clonotype originated in an adult woman who had mild COVID-19 (a few samples of this study predate the infection). Cell type and time point are not known. The CDR3 spells CASSPSGQGYYGYTF. CDR3 coding DNA: TGTGCCAGCAGCCCAAGCGGACAGGGGTACTATGGCTACACCTTC.